The 31 T cell receptor beta chains below were found in one sample sequenced in a study of control samples from healthy donors and cancer patients. Measured with immunoSEQ multiplex PCR; TCRdb has only the in-frame clones, and not every one. The sample lists 120,000 or so clones; roughly 91% were seen once. Source material: blood. The origin of the receptors is a man between 35 and 55 years old in good health.

The J gene is TRBJ1-4, the V gene TRBV25-1, with 9 bases lining up with TRBD1. From germline, CDR1 is MGHDK and CDR2 SYGVNS. The trim removed 2 bases at V and 8 bases at J, leaving 6 bases unmatched. This CDR3 has 15 residues. CDR3 in amino acids: CASSEAGGTGEKLFF. In DNA, the CDR3 is TGTGCCAGCAGTGAAGCAGGCGGGACAGGGGAAAAACTGTTTTTT. Full variable domain (remainder filled in from reference TRBV25-1 and TRBJ1-4): EADIYQTPRYLVIGTGKKITLECSQTMGHDKMYWYQQDPGMELHLIHYSYGVNSTEKGDLSSESTVSRIRTEHFPLTLESARPSHTSQYLCASSEAGGTGEKLFFGSGTQLSVL.

The V call is TRBV4-1, the J call TRBJ2-7, with a tentative D call TRBD2 (5 bases). The CDR3 sequence is 13 residues long. The germline V and J ends were trimmed by 2 bases and 0 bases, with 5 bases remaining between them. The germline V gene encodes CDR1 MGHRA and CDR2 YSYEKL. CDR3 nucleotides: TGCGCCAGCAGCCAACGGGACTCCTACGAGCAGTACTTC. This gives the protein CASSQRDSYEQYF.

The chain recombines TRBV6-1 with TRBJ1-4, with 10 bases matching TRBD1. The junction had 5 bases not matched to a gene; V was cut back by 3 bases and J by 7 bases. The germline CDR1 and CDR2 sequences are MNHNS and SASEGT. This CDR3 contains 15 residues. Here the CDR3 reads CASSEAGTGVEKLFF. In nucleotides, the CDR3 is TGTGCCAGCAGTGAGGCCGGGACAGGGGTTGAAAAACTGTTTTTT.

V gene TRBV27 combines with J gene TRBJ1-5; maybe TRBD1 (5 bases). Trimming removed 5 bases at V and 0 bases at J, with 14 bases between. The CDR3 covers 16 residues. The V gene's germline CDR1 is MNHEY and CDR2 SMNVEV (reference sequence). CDR3 in amino acids: CASSALRDLSNQPQHF. CDR3 DNA sequence: TGTGCCAGCAGTGCCCTCCGGGACCTTAGCAATCAGCCCCAGCATTTT.

This chain's CDR3 is CATRPQGPRGTDTQYF. CDR3 nucleotide sequence: TGTGCCACCAGACCACAGGGGCCTAGGGGGACAGATACGCAGTATTTT. The gene calls are TRBV24-1 and TRBJ2-3; 7 positions agree with TRBD1. There are 16 residues in the CDR3. The ends lost 7 bases at V and 3 bases at J; junction bases unmatched: 12. The V gene's germline CDR1 is KGHDR and CDR2 SFDVKD.

The V and J genes are TRBV5-1 and TRBJ1-4, with 8 bases aligning to TRBD1. There are 15 residues in the CDR3. From germline, CDR1 is SGHRS and CDR2 YFSETQ. Unmatched junction bases numbered 6, after V lost 0 bases and J lost 8 bases. The CDR3 spells CASSLEPRGREKLFF. For the CDR3, the DNA is TGCGCCAGCAGCTTGGAACCCAGGGGGCGAGAAAAACTGTTTTTT. Full variable domain (remainder filled in from reference TRBV5-1 and TRBJ1-4): KAGVTQTPRYLIKTRGQQVTLSCSPISGHRSVSWYQQTPGQGLQFLFEYFSETQRNKGNFPGRFSGRQFSNSRSEMNVSTLELGDSALYLCASSLEPRGREKLFFGSGTQLSVL.

In this sample, this clone turned up once. This rearrangement joins TRBV5-6 to TRBJ2-7, with a possible D match to TRBD2 (5 bases). CDR1 is SGHDT and CDR2 is YYEEEE in the germline V gene. The CDR3 is made up of 15 amino acids. Trimming removed 1 base from V and 3 bases from J, with 14 bases in between. CDR3 nucleotide sequence: TGTGCCAGCAGCTTGTATGAGGGTAAAAGCTACGAGCAGTACTTC. Protein: CASSLYEGKSYEQYF.

V usage is TRBV9 and J usage is TRBJ2-1, with 9 bases identical to TRBD1. This CDR3 comprises 15 residues. Germline assignment: CDR1 SGDLS and CDR2 YYNGEE. J gave up 2 bases and V 4 bases, and 4 bases lay outside the gene matches. This CDR3 reads CASSSDRGAYNEQFF. Here the CDR3 DNA reads TGTGCCAGCAGCTCGGACAGGGGAGCCTACAATGAGCAGTTCTTC.

The V gene is TRBV18, the J gene TRBJ1-1; no clear D. The V gene's germline CDR1 is KGHSH and CDR2 LQKENI. CDR3 length: 14 residues. Between the trimmed V and J ends, which lost 5 bases and 0 bases, there was a span of 10 bases. The CDR3 loop is CASSGQALNTEAFF. The DNA of the CDR3 is TGTGCCAGCTCAGGGCAGGCCTTGAACACTGAAGCTTTCTTT. Complete variable domain (other parts from reference TRBV18 and TRBJ1-1): NAGVMQNPRHLVRRRGQEARLRCSPMKGHSHVYWYRQLPEEGLKFMVYLQKENIIDESGMPKERFSAEFPKEGPSILRIQQVVRGDSAAYFCASSGQALNTEAFFGQGTRLTVV.

The V and J genes are TRBV3-1 (or the pseudogene TRBV3-2) and TRBJ1-2, with 8 bases that match TRBD1. After removal of 2 bases from V and 5 bases from J, the junction contained 4 bases not matched to a gene. The CDR3 spans 14 residues. Germline-derived CDR1 and CDR2 are LGHDT and YNNKEL (reference sequence). Here the CDR3 reads CASSQTGTGYGYTF. Written as DNA, the CDR3 is TGTGCCAGCAGCCAAACCGGGACAGGATATGGCTACACCTTC.

The V and J genes are TRBV7-2 and TRBJ2-5; 10 bases are a match to TRBD1. The V and J ends lost 1 base and 5 bases, in that order; junction bases with no gene match: 7. The CDR3 sequence is 16 residues long. The germline V gene has CDR1 SGHTA and CDR2 FQGNSA. The CDR3 is CASSLDWTGGRETQYF. The CDR3 DNA sequence: TGTGCCAGCAGCTTAGATTGGACAGGGGGAAGGGAGACCCAGTACTTC. Full variable domain (outside the CDR3, taken from reference TRBV7-2 and TRBJ2-5): GAGVSQSPSNKVTEKGKDVELRCDPISGHTALYWYRQSLGQGLEFLIYFQGNSAPDKSGLPSDRFSAERTGGSVSTLTIQRTQQEDSAVYLCASSLDWTGGRETQYFGPGTRLLVL.

V gene TRBV4-3 combines with J gene TRBJ2-2, with 9 bases lining up with TRBD2. The CDR3 extends over 17 amino acids. V was pared by 0 bases and J by 3 bases, with 5 bases of the junction left unmatched. Per the germline V gene, CDR1 is LGHNA and CDR2 is YSLEER. The CDR3 protein is CASSQDRVAGDTGELFF. CDR3 DNA: TGCGCCAGCAGCCAAGATCGCGTAGCGGGGGACACCGGGGAGCTGTTTTTT.

The genes are TRBV9 and TRBJ2-1, with 15 bases that match TRBD2. The V segment lost 4 bases and the J segment 7 bases; nucleotides outside the gene matches: 9. CDR3 length: 17 residues. Germline loops: CDR1 SGDLS, CDR2 YYNGEE. CDR3 coding DNA: TGTGCCAGCAGCCCCTACGGGACTAGCGGGGGGAGAAATGAGCAGTTCTTC. Protein: CASSPYGTSGGRNEQFF.

The V gene is TRBV6-1, the J gene TRBJ2-7; D might be TRBD1 (5 bases). The CDR3 is 13 residues long. Trimming left V 3 bases short and J 6 bases short, with 12 bases between. Per the germline V gene, CDR1 is MNHNS and CDR2 is SASEGT. In DNA form, the CDR3 reads TGTGCCAGCAGTGATCTGTCAGGGCGCGAGCAGTACTTC. Its translation is CASSDLSGREQYF.

The chain joins TRBV25-1 to TRBJ1-4; D remains ambiguous. The CDR3 runs to 15 residues. Germline assignment: CDR1 MGHDK and CDR2 SYGVNS. V was trimmed by 2 bases and J by 2 bases, leaving 9 bases between them. Here the CDR3 DNA reads TGTGCCAGCAGTGAAGGGGATAGCACTAATGAAAAACTGTTTTTT. Translating it yields CASSEGDSTNEKLFF. Complete variable domain (other parts from reference TRBV25-1 and TRBJ1-4): EADIYQTPRYLVIGTGKKITLECSQTMGHDKMYWYQQDPGMELHLIHYSYGVNSTEKGDLSSESTVSRIRTEHFPLTLESARPSHTSQYLCASSEGDSTNEKLFFGSGTQLSVL.

Only a few counts were recorded for this clone. The chain combines TRBV7-9 with TRBJ1-1; D may be TRBD1 (5 bases). The CDR3 spans 14 residues. V gave up 6 bases and J gave up 7 bases, with 18 bases separating them. Germline V gene sequence: CDR1 SEHNR, CDR2 FQNEAQ (reference sequence). The CDR3, as DNA: TGTGCCAGCAGTCCAACAGGTCGGGCGCATGAAGCTTTCTTT. It is translated as CASSPTGRAHEAFF. Variable domain in full (rest from reference TRBV7-9 and TRBJ1-1): DTGVSQNPRHKITKRGQNVTFRCDPISEHNRLYWYRQTLGQGPEFLTYFQNEAQLEKSRLLSDRFSAERPKGSFSTLEIQRTEQGDSAMYLCASSPTGRAHEAFFGQGTRLTVV.

J is TRBJ2-1 and V is TRBV7-2, with 9 bases identical to TRBD2. Trimming removed 5 bases from V and 5 bases from J; junction bases left unmatched: 7. Germline CDR1 reads SGHTA; CDR2 reads FQGNSA. The CDR3 runs 15 residues. This chain's CDR3 is CASSPLAGHDNEQFF. The CDR3 DNA follows: TGTGCCAGCAGCCCACTAGCGGGCCACGACAATGAGCAGTTCTTC.

The rearrangement links TRBV23-1 to TRBJ1-3, with a possible D match to TRBD1 (6 bases). TRBV23-1 is recorded as an ORF, its role being uncertain. V was cut by 6 bases and J by 0 bases, with 18 bases left in between. The CDR3 has 17 residues. CDR3 bases: TGCGCCAGCAGCCGGAAACTACAGGGTATCTCTGGAAACACCATATATTTT. Translating it yields CASSRKLQGISGNTIYF.

The chain has TRBV7-2 and TRBJ2-3; weak D call: TRBD2 (6 bases). Germline loops: CDR1 SGHTA, CDR2 FQGNSA. The CDR3 contains 15 residues. V dropped 5 bases and J dropped 1 base, with 13 bases sitting between them. The CDR3 is CASSRVGGGTDTQYF. The CDR3 coding sequence is TGTGCCAGCAGCCGGGTGGGCGGGGGCACAGATACGCAGTATTTT.

The CDR3 sequence is CASSPDRLIQETQYF. CDR3 sequence (DNA): TGTGCCAGTAGTCCGGACAGATTGATCCAAGAGACCCAGTACTTC. The chain uses TRBV19 and TRBJ2-5; D may be TRBD1 (6 bases). Germline V gene lookup returns CDR1 LNHDA and CDR2 SQIVND (reference sequence). The V end was cut by 5 bases, the J end by 1 base, with 14 bases between. CDR3 length: 15 residues. Full variable domain (missing parts from reference TRBV19 and TRBJ2-5): DGGITQSPKYLFRKEGQNVTLSCEQNLNHDAMYWYRQDPGQGLRLIYYSQIVNDFQKGDIAEGYSVSREKKESFPLTVTSAQKNPTAFYLCASSPDRLIQETQYFGPGTRLLVL.

This clone was detected only a few times. The CDR3 region has the DNA TGCGCCAGCAGCGTCAGGGGCGCTGAAGCTTTCTTT. Protein product: CASSVRGAEAFF. The rearrangement uses TRBV5-1 and TRBJ1-1, with D possibly being TRBD1 (6 bases). Trimming shortened V by 4 bases and J by 6 bases, and 10 bases separated the two germline ends. The CDR3 has 12 residues. CDR1 and CDR2 from the germline V gene are SGHRS and YFSETQ.

The V gene is TRBV5-4, the J gene TRBJ1-4; the D is unclear. This CDR3 region has 14 residues. Germline V gene lookup returns CDR1 SGHNT and CDR2 YYREEE (reference sequence). Trimming left V 0 bases short and J 2 bases short, with 5 bases between. This chain's CDR3 is CASSLGNTNEKLFF. In nucleotides, the CDR3 is TGTGCCAGCAGCTTGGGAAACACTAATGAAAAACTGTTTTTT.

The gene calls are TRBV9 and TRBJ1-4; no clear D. The CDR3 extends over 13 amino acids. CDR1 and CDR2 (germline): SGDLS, YYNGEE. V shed 0 bases and J shed 8 bases, with 8 bases lying between them. The CDR3 is CASSVDLGEKLFF. CDR3 sequence (DNA): TGTGCCAGCAGCGTAGACTTGGGGGAAAAACTGTTTTTT.

This chain's CDR3 is CATAPGDSYEQYF. The CDR3 nucleotides are TGTGCCACCGCCCCAGGGGACTCCTACGAGCAGTACTTC. The chain couples TRBV15 to TRBJ2-7, with a possible D match to TRBD1 (6 bases). This CDR3 spans 13 amino acids. Trimming removed 8 bases at V and 0 bases at J, with 11 bases between. Germline V gene sequence: CDR1 LNHNV, CDR2 YYDKDF (reference sequence). Supplemented by reference TRBV15 and TRBJ2-7, the full variable domain reads DAMVIQNPRYQVTQFGKPVTLSCSQTLNHNVMYWYQQKSSQAPKLLFHYYDKDFNNEADTPDNFQSRRPNTSFCFLDIRSPGLGDTAMYLCATAPGDSYEQYFGPGTRLTVT.

This clone turned up a few times. The chain combines TRBV18 with TRBJ2-1, with 7 nucleotides matching TRBD2. The CDR3 contains 12 residues. V shed 5 bases and J 6 bases; nucleotides not matched to a gene: 1. Germline CDR1 is KGHSH and CDR2 is LQKENI. In nucleotides, the CDR3 is TGTGCCAGCTCATGGGGGGGCAATGAGCAGTTCTTC. Encoded protein: CASSWGGNEQFF.

The V and J genes are TRBV12-3 or TRBV12-4 and TRBJ2-2; D remains ambiguous. V gave up 4 bases and J gave up 6 bases, with 9 bases separating them. CDR3 length: 13 amino acids. This CDR3 is CASSSVIAGELFF. In nucleotides, the CDR3 is TGTGCCAGCAGTTCTGTAATAGCCGGGGAGCTGTTTTTT.

This clone was detected a few times. The V and J genes are TRBV18 and TRBJ2-1, with a tentative D call TRBD1 (6 bases). The CDR3 length is 11 residues. The germline gives CDR1 KGHSH, CDR2 LQKENI. Trimming pared 4 bases from V and 10 bases from J, leaving 8 bases between. The CDR3 protein is CASSLQGEQFF. In DNA, the CDR3 is TGTGCCAGCTCACTTCAGGGGGAGCAGTTCTTC.

The CDR3 coding sequence is TGTGCCAGCTCACCACCGGCAGAACTTAATGAAAAACTGTTTTTT. Its protein product is CASSPPAELNEKLFF. The chain carries TRBV18 and TRBJ1-4; D is unclear. Trimming removed 0 bases at V and 4 bases at J, with 9 bases between. The germline gives CDR1 KGHSH, CDR2 LQKENI. The CDR3 has 15 residues.

This chain links TRBV30 with TRBJ2-1, with D tentatively TRBD2 (6 bases). The CDR3 has 13 amino acids. V was clipped by 8 bases and J by 0 bases, with 11 bases between them. Germline CDR1 is GTSNPN and CDR2 is SVGIG (reference sequence). This chain's CDR3 is CARDGSSYNEQFF. The DNA for the CDR3 is TGTGCCAGGGACGGGAGCTCCTACAATGAGCAGTTCTTC.

The chain is built from TRBV11-3 and TRBJ2-2, with D maybe TRBD2 (5 bases). V was pared by 9 bases and J by 6 bases, with 8 bases between. Germline values: CDR1 SGHNT, CDR2 YENEEA. This CDR3 is built from 11 residues. CDR3 residues: CASRGSGELFF. The CDR3 DNA reads as TGTGCCAGTCGCGGGTCCGGGGAGCTGTTTTTT.

About this clone: Other DNA sequences in this specimen translate into the identical CDR3. The chain is built from TRBV30 and TRBJ1-5; the D gene is possibly TRBD1 (5 bases). V shed 0 bases and J shed 2 bases, with 5 bases lying between them. Germline CDR1 reads GTSNPN; CDR2 reads SVGIG (reference sequence). The CDR3 has 13 amino acids. Here the CDR3 reads CAWSVQGNQPQHF. CDR3 bases: TGTGCCTGGAGTGTACAGGGCAATCAGCCCCAGCATTTT.